The 8 T cell receptor beta chains below come from one sample, sequenced in a study of cytomegalovirus exposure and HLA in healthy donors. Use of 60 Vbeta and 13 Jbeta primers characterized the PCR. Clones were sequenced by immunoSEQ multiplex PCR, and TCRdb holds only the in-frame ones, with some missing. The table has some 150,000 clones, roughly 80% seen once. The sequenced sample consisted of PBMCs. The receptors stem from a man between 35 and 55 years old in good health and CMV-seronegative.

The CDR3 loop is CASSLGTRAGGAEAFF. CDR3 DNA sequence: TGTGCCAGCAGTTTAGGGACTCGGGCGGGGGGAGCTGAAGCTTTCTTT. This rearrangement joins TRBV28 to TRBJ1-1; D possibly corresponds to TRBD1 (5 bases). The CDR3 is 16 amino acids. V lost 2 bases and J lost 6, with 19 bases in between. Looked up from germline, CDR1 is MDHEN and CDR2 is SYDVKM.

The chain couples TRBV29-1 to TRBJ2-5, with D possibly matching TRBD1 (6 bases). Between the trimmed V and J ends, which lost 4 bases and 0 bases, there was a span of 12 bases. This CDR3 has 14 residues. From germline, CDR1 is SQVTM and CDR2 ANQGSEA. The CDR3 nucleotides read TGCAGCGTTGCTGGACAGACACACCAAGAGACCCAGTACTTC. Its translation: CSVAGQTHQETQYF.

The chain has TRBV1 and TRBJ1-1; TRBD1, the D gene given by the table, was not confirmed from the DNA. TRBV1 is a listed pseudogene. This CDR3 has 18 residues. In DNA form, the CDR3 reads TGCACCAGCAGCCAAGATAGGGACAGGGACCAGACGAACACTGAAGCTTTCTTT. Its protein is CTSSQDRDRDQTNTEAFF.

This clone was observed a handful of times. The chain is built from TRBV7-2 and TRBJ2-7; 9 nucleotides match TRBD1. This CDR3 has 13 amino acids. The V gene's germline CDR1 is SGHTA and CDR2 FQGNSA. The V gene end was trimmed by 5 bases and the J gene end by 7 bases; junction bases not matched to a gene: 6. CDR3 region: CASSPGTGREQYF. CDR3 in DNA: TGTGCCAGCAGCCCGGGGACAGGGCGAGAGCAGTACTTC.

V usage is TRBV7-9 and J usage is TRBJ2-7, with a tentative D call TRBD2 (5 bases). In germline, CDR1 is SEHNR, CDR2 FQNEAQ (reference sequence). V was shortened by 2 bases and J by 5 bases, with 10 bases between the two germline ends. The CDR3 is 13 residues long. The CDR3 sequence is CASSLRGFDEQYF. CDR3 nucleotide sequence: TGTGCCAGCAGCTTACGGGGATTTGACGAGCAGTACTTC.

The DNA of the CDR3 is TGTGCCAGCAGCTTTAGTAATCACTACGAGCAGTACTTC. Translated: CASSFSNHYEQYF. The chain is built from TRBV7-2 and TRBJ2-7; D is uncertain. The CDR3 has 13 residues. Germline V lookup: CDR1 SGHTA, CDR2 FQGNSA. V lost 3 bases to trimming and J lost 3 bases, with 9 bases between them.

The chain uses TRBV7-8 and TRBJ1-4; tentatively, D is TRBD1 (5 bases). This CDR3 spans 16 amino acids. V shed 2 bases and J shed 8 bases, with 18 bases lying between them. Germline CDR1 is SGHVS and CDR2 is FQNEAQ. CDR3 residues: CASSLNRGNRYEKLFF. The CDR3 bases are TGTGCCAGCAGCTTAAATAGGGGTAATCGGTACGAAAAACTGTTTTTT.

The chain has TRBV7-3 and TRBJ1-1, with TRBD1 matching over 10 bases. The V gene end was trimmed by 5 bases and the J gene end by 4 bases; junction bases not matched to a gene: 4. The CDR3 is 14 residues long. Germline V CDR1 and CDR2: SGHTA, FQGTGA. The DNA for the CDR3 is TGTGCCAGCAGCAGACAGGGGGCTTTCACTGAAGCTTTCTTT. As protein: CASSRQGAFTEAFF. The whole variable domain, remainder taken from reference TRBV7-3 and TRBJ1-1, is GAGVSQTPSNKVTEKGKYVELRCDPISGHTALYWYRQSLGQGPEFLIYFQGTGAADDSGLPNDRFFAVRPEGSVSTLKIQRTERGDSAVYLCASSRQGAFTEAFFGQGTRLTVV.